These 6 T cell receptor beta chains originate from one sample sequenced in a study of patients and donors after allogeneic stem cell transplantation. From the RT-PCR reads, TCRdb called clonotypes with MiXCR, one entry per CDR3 protein. The sample yields some 960,000 distinct CDR3 sequences, about a sixth seen once. Sequencing input: blood, either unsorted or a sorted T cell fraction (not recorded which). These receptors were obtained from a human donor who was either an allogeneic HSCT recipient or a stem cell or donor lymphocyte infusion donor (not recorded which). It is not recorded whose cells these are; they may come from a transplant donor.

The chain recombines TRBV3-1 with TRBJ2-7, with D perhaps TRBD1 or TRBD2 (5 bases each). V was cut by 6 bases and J by 1 base, with 10 bases left in between. In germline, CDR1 is LGHDT, CDR2 YNNKEL (reference sequence). CDR3 length: 13 amino acids. This CDR3 reads CASRPRGSYEQYF. Written as DNA, the CDR3 is TGTGCCAGCAGGCCGAGGGGATCCTACGAGCAGTACTTC.

The CDR3 nucleotides are TGTGCCAGCTCCGTGCGGCCTGTTATGTTGCGGGAGCTGTTTTTT. Residues: CASSVRPVMLRELFF. The rearrangement links TRBV6-1 to TRBJ2-2, with unresolved D. The CDR3 length is 15 residues. CDR1 is MNHNS, CDR2 SASEGT, per germline. Trimming took off 8 bases at V and 9 bases at J, with 22 bases between the two ends.

This clonotype has more than one count but fewer than ten. This chain uses TRBV7-9 with TRBJ1-1; 11 nucleotides line up with TRBD1. CDR1 and CDR2 (germline): SEHNR, FQNEAQ (reference sequence). The CDR3 sequence is 16 residues long. J lost 4 bases, V lost 4 bases, and 8 bases had no gene match. The CDR3 DNA sequence: TGTGCCAGCAGCTCTAGTTTGGGGACAGGGGGCACTGAAGCTTTCTTT. Its translation is CASSSSLGTGGTEAFF.

V is TRBV7-8 and J is TRBJ1-1; a possible D gene is TRBD1 (5 bases). The germline V gene encodes CDR1 SGHVS and CDR2 FQNEAQ. The ends were cut back, 0 bases at V and 2 bases at J, with 16 bases in the middle. CDR3 length: 17 amino acids. CDR3 sequence (DNA): TGTGCCAGCAGCTTAGCGGGACGGACCATAGGAAACACTGAAGCTTTCTTT. This sequence encodes CASSLAGRTIGNTEAFF.

This clonotype was observed a handful of times. This sequence joins TRBV19 and TRBJ1-5, with 10 bases lining up with TRBD1. Looked up from germline, CDR1 is LNHDA and CDR2 is SQIVND (reference sequence). Losses at the gene ends were 3 bases for V and 6 bases for J; bases not matched to a gene: 14. The CDR3 covers 18 residues. The CDR3 bases are TGTGCCAGTAGTATTGCTTTCCCCGGACAGGGGGAGATTCAGCCCCAGCATTTT. Translating gives CASSIAFPGQGEIQPQHF. Looking up the rest from reference TRBV19 and TRBJ1-5 gives the full variable domain: DGGITQSPKYLFRKEGQNVTLSCEQNLNHDAMYWYRQDPGQGLRLIYYSQIVNDFQKGDIAEGYSVSREKKESFPLTVTSAQKNPTAFYLCASSIAFPGQGEIQPQHFGDGTRLSIL.

V is TRBV6-1 and J is TRBJ1-1; TRBD1 matches at 10 bases. The CDR3 loop spans 16 amino acids. Germline V CDR1 and CDR2: MNHNS, SASEGT. V trimming: 6 bases; J trimming: 3 bases; junction bases outside the gene matches: 10. In DNA, the CDR3 is TGTGCCAGCAGCCCCTGGACAGGGGGTAGGTACACTGAAGCTTTCTTT. Residues: CASSPWTGGRYTEAFF.